The clone carrying this TCR beta chain was seen repeatedly, ten times or more. Its target is unknown. This record belongs to a study of CD8 T cells in ankylosing spondylitis. Quantitative 5'-RACE with molecular barcodes generated TCR beta libraries. TCRdb recomputed calls from the 5' RACE reads with MiXCR, one row per CDR3 protein. This table has about 150,000 distinct CDR3 sequences, more than 5.5% appearing once. The CDR3 loop spans 13 amino acids. The V gene lost 2 bases and the J gene lost 5 bases, with 9 bases spanning the gap. Germline CDR1 and CDR2: MNHNS and SASEGT. Study-wide points: According to the report, clones linked to the disease were significantly enriched in matched synovial fluid samples taken from ankylosing spondylitis patients. Peripheral blood held disease-linked clones only at relatively low frequency, and these were CD8+. Within ankylosing spondylitis blood, a TCR beta motif made up of seven to nine highly homologous variants appeared to be characteristic.

The sequenced sample consisted of blood, either unsorted or a sorted T cell fraction (not recorded which). The chain joins TRBV6-1 to TRBJ2-5; D is uncertain. This receptor was identified in a female donor with ankylosing spondylitis or in good health (not recorded which). DNA of the CDR3: TGTGCCAGCAGTGAACAGGACCGGGAGACCCAGTACTTC. Its protein product is CASSEQDRETQYF.